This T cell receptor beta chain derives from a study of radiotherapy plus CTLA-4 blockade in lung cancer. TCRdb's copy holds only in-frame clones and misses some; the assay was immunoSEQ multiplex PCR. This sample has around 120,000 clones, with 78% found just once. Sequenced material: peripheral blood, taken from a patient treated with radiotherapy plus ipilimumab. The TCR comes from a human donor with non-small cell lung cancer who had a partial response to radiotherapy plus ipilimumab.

CDR3 sequence reads: CATSRRTSGTTDTQYF. CDR3 in DNA: TGTGCCACCAGCAGAAGAACTAGCGGGACCACAGATACGCAGTATTTT. The rearrangement joins TRBV15 to TRBJ2-3; 10 nucleotides line up with TRBD2. Germline V lookup: CDR1 LNHNV, CDR2 YYDKDF (reference sequence). V lost 2 bases to trimming and J lost 2 bases; unmatched junction nucleotides: 4. CDR3 length: 16 amino acids.